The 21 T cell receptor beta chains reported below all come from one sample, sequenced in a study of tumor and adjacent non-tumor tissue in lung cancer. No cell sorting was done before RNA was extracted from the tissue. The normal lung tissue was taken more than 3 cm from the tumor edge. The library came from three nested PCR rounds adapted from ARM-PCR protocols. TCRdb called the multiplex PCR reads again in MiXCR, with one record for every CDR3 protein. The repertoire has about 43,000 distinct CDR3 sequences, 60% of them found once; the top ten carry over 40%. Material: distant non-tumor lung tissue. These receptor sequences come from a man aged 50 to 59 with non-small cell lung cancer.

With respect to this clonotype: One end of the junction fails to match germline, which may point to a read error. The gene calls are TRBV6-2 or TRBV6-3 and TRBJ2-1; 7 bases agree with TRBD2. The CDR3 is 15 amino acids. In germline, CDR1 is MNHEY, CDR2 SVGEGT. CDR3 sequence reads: CVSSYWGGTVIEQSF. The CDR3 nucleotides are TGTGTCAGCAGTTACTGGGGGGGGACGGTGATTGAGCAGTCCTTC.

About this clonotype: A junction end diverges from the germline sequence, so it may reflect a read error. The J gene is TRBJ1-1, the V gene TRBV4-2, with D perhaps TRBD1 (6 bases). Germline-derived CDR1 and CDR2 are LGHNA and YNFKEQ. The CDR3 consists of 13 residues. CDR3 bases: TGTGCCAGCAACCAAGGGTGGGACACTGTAGCTTTCTTT. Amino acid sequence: CASNQGWDTVAFF.

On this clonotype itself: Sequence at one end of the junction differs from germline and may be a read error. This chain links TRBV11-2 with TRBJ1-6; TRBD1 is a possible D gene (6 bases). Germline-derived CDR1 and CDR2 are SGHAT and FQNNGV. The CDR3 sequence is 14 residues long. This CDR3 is CTSSIQGLNSPLHF. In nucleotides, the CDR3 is TGTACCAGCAGCATACAGGGATTAAATTCACCCCTCCACTTT.

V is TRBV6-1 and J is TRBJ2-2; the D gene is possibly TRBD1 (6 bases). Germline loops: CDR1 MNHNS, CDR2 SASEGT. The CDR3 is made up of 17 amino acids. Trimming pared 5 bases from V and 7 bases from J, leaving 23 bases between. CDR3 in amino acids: CASSKNWDNRVNGELFF. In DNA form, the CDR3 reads TGTGCCAGCAGTAAGAACTGGGACAACAGGGTCAACGGGGAGCTGTTTTTT.

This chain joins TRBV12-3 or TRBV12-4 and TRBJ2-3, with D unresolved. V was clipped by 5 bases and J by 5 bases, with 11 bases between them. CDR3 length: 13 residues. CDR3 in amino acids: CASSGIVGDTQYF. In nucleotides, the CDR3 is TGTGCCAGCAGTGGGATAGTGGGAGATACGCAGTATTTT.

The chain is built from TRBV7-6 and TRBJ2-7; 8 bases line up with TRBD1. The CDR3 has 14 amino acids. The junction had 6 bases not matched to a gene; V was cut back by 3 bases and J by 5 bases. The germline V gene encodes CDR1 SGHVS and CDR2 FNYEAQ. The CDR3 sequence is CASSLDREEDEQYF. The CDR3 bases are TGTGCCAGCAGCTTGGACAGGGAGGAAGACGAGCAGTACTTC. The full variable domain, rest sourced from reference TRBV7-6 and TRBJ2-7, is GAGVSQSPRYKVTKRGQDVALRCDPISGHVSLYWYRQALGQGPEFLTYFNYEAQQDKSGLPNDRFSAERPEGSISTLTIQRTEQRDSAMYRCASSLDREEDEQYFGPGTRLTVT.

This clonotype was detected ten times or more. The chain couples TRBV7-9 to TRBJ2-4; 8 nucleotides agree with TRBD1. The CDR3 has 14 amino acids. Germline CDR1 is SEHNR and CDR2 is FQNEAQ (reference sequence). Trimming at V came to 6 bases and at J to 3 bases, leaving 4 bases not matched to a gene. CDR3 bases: TGTGCCAGCAGTTCCGGACAGGGCAAAAACATTCAGTACTTC. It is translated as CASSSGQGKNIQYF.

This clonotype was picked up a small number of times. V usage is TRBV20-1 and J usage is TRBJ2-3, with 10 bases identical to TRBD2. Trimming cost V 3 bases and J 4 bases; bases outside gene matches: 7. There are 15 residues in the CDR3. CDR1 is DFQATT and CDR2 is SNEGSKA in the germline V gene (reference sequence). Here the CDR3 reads CSASLLAGIADTQYF. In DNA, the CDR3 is TGCAGTGCTAGCCTACTAGCGGGGATTGCAGATACGCAGTATTTT.

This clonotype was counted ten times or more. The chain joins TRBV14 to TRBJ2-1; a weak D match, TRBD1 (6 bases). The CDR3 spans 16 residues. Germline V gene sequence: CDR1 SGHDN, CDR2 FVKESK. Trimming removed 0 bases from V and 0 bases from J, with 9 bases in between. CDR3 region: CASSQEEDSSYNEQFF. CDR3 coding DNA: TGTGCCAGCAGCCAAGAGGAGGACAGCTCCTACAATGAGCAGTTCTTC.

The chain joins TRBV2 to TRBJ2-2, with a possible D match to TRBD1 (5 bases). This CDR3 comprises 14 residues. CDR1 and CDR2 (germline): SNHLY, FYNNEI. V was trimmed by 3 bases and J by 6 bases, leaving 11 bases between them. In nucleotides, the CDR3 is TGTGCCAGCAGTGAGTGGGGCGCGGCCGGGGAGCTGTTTTTT. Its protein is CASSEWGAAGELFF.

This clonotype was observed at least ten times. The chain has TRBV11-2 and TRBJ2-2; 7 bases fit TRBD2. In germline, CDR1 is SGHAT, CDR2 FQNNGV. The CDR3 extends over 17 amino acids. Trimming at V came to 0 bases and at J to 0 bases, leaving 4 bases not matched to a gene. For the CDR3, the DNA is TGTGCCAGCAGCTTAGATCTTGGGAGGGCGAACACCGGGGAGCTGTTTTTT. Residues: CASSLDLGRANTGELFF.

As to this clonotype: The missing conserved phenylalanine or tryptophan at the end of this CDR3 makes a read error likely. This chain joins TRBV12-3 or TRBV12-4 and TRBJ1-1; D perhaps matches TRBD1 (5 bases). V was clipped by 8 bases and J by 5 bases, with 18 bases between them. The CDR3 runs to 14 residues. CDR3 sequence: CASCLGTAGTEAFL. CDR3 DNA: TGTGCCAGCTGCCTTGGGACGGCAGGGACTGAAGCTTTCCTT.

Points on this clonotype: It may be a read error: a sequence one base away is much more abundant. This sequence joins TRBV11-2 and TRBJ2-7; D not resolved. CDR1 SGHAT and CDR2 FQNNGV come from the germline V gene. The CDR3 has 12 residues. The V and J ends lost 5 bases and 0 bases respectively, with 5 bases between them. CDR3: CASSLDSYEQYF. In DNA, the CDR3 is TGTGCCAGCAGCCTCGACTCCTACGAGCAGTACTTC.

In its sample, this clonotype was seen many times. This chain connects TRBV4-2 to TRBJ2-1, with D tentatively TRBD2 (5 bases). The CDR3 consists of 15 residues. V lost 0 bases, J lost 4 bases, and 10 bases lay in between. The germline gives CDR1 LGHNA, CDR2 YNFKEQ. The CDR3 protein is CASSQEQRDYNEQFF. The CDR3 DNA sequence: TGTGCCAGCAGCCAAGAGCAACGGGATTACAATGAGCAGTTCTTC.

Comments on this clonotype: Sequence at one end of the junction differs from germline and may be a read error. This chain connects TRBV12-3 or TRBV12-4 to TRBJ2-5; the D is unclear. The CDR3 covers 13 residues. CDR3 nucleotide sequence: TGTGCCATCAGTGGACCTTCGAGAGAGACCCAGTACTTC. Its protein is CAISGPSRETQYF.

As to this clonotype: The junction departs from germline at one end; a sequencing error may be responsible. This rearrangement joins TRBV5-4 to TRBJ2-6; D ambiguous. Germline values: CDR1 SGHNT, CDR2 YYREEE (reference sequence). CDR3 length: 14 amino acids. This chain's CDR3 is CASNLASGVNVLTF. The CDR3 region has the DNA TGTGCCAGCAACTTGGCCTCTGGGGTCAACGTCCTGACTTTC.

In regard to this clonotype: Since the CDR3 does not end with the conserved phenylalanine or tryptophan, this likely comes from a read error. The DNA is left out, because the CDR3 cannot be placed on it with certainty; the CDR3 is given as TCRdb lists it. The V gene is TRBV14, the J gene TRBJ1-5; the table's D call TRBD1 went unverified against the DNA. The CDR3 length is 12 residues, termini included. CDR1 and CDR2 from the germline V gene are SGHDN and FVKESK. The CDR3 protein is CASSRGHQPQNC.

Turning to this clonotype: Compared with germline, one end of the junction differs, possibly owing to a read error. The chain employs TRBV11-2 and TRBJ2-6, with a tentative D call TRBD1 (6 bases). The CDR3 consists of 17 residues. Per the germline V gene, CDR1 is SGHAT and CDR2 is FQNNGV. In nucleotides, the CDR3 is TGTGCCAGCAGCTTACTCCAGGACAGCACTGGGGCCAACCTCCTGACTTTC. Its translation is CASSLLQDSTGANLLTF. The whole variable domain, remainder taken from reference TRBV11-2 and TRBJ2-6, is EAGVAQSPRYKIIEKRQSVAFWCNPISGHATLYWYQQILGQGPKLLIQFQNNGVVDDSQLPKDRFSAERLKGVDSTLKIQPAKLEDSAVYLCASSLLQDSTGANLLTFGAGSRLTVL.

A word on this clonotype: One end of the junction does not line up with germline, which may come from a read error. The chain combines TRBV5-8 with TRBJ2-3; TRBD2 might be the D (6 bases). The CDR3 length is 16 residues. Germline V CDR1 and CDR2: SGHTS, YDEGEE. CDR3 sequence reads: CAGSPLGRGSTDTKYF. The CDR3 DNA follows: TGTGCCGGCAGCCCTTTAGGGCGGGGAAGCACAGATACGAAGTATTTT.

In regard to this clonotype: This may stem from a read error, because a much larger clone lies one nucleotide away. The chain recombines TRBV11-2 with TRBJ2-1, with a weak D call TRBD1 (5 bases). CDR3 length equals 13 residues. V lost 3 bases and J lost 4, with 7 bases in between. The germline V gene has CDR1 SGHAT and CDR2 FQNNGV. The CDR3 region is CASSLGPYNEQFF. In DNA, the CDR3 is TGTGCCAGCAGCTTGGGGCCTTACAATGAGCAGTTCTTC.

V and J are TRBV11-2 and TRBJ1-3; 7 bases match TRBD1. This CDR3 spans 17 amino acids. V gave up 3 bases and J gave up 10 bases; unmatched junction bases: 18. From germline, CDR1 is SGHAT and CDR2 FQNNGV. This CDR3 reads CASSFMTGKSSGRTIYF. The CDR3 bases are TGTGCCAGCAGCTTTATGACAGGGAAAAGCTCTGGAAGAACCATATATTTT.